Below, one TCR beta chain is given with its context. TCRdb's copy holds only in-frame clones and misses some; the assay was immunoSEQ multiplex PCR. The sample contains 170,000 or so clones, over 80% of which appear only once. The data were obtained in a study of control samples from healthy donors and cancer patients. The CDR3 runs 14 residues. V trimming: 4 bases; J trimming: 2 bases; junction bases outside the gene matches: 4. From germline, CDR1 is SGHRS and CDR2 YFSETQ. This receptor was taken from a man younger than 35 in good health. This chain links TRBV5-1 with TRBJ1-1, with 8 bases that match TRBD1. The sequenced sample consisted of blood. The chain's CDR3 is CASSVDRGNTEAFF. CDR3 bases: TGCGCCAGCAGCGTCGACAGGGGAAACACTGAAGCTTTCTTT.